This T cell receptor (beta chain) was recovered during a study of T cell responses to AZD1222 COVID-19 vaccine. As for this clone: Its antigen is as yet unknown.

The repertoire was sequenced with immunoSEQ multiplex PCR; TCRdb's copy has only in-frame clones and lacks some. The profile covers 100,000 to 150,000 clones, with about nine tenths appearing a single time and 1.3% to 1.5% taken by the ten largest. Study findings and constraints: Rises in breadth and depth of Spike-specific TCRs came after two AZD1222 doses.

With V trimmed by 4 bases and J by 6 bases, 6 bases remained unmatched. CDR1 and CDR2 (germline): MGHRA, YSYEKL. The CDR3 totals 15 residues. The chain uses TRBV4-1 and TRBJ1-4; 9 positions agree with TRBD1. This sequence was found in an adult in good health. Here the sequenced sample was peripheral blood, taken on day 0 of AZD1222 vaccination. Here the CDR3 reads CASSRDGTGYEKLFF. The CDR3 nucleotides read TGCGCCAGCAGCCGGGACGGGACAGGGTATGAAAAACTGTTTTTT.